This TCR beta chain was recovered during a study of blood T cell repertoires in COVID-19. Turning to the study itself: Whether acute or convalescent, the COVID-19 samples came from the United States, Italy and Spain. T cells, B-cell-depleted T cells, or PBMCs supplied cDNA or gDNA.

Per the original methods: Reference gene primers were amplified, and this amplification served to estimate nucleated cell counts. Profiled with immunoSEQ multiplex PCR; TCRdb holds only in-frame clones, not every one. That table is the source of V, J and clone size, and D and trimming were worked out from the DNA. The sample has some 300,000 clones, about nine tenths seen once. Germline V lookup: CDR1 MDHEN, CDR2 SYDVKM. The CDR3 contains 13 residues. V was shortened by 6 bases and J by 1 base, with 7 bases between the two germline ends. People in the exposed group encountered a COVID-19 case within 2 weeks before entering the study.

The receptor's source is a woman aged 50 to 65 who had been exposed to COVID-19. Material: PBMCs or T cells enriched from blood (not recorded which). The gene calls are TRBV28 and TRBJ1-3; D is unresolved. The CDR3 protein is CASSVQSGNTIYF. In DNA, the CDR3 is TGTGCCAGCAGCGTACAGTCTGGAAACACCATATATTTT.